Listed here are 31 T cell receptor beta chains from one sample, sequenced in a study of T cell responses to AZD1222 COVID-19 vaccine (dated by TCRdb to the early 2020s). The library was generated by the immunoSEQ multiplex PCR assay. In its TCRdb copy, this immuneACCESS table keeps in-frame sequences only and misses some clones. Where compared with another copy, unresolved V genes explain less than half of these, and the others have no known cause. In all, the sample holds 150,000 to 200,000 clones, and about 90% of those were seen once. Of the sample, 6.1% falls within the top ten clones. Taken with the paper, the label for time point translates to: baseline before first vaccination. Specimen: peripheral blood, collected on day 0 of AZD1222 vaccination. The receptors were gathered from an adult in good health.

This clone showed up just once. This sequence joins TRBV7-2 and TRBJ2-5; 7 positions match TRBD1. In germline, CDR1 is SGHTA, CDR2 FQGNSA. V trimming: 5 bases; J trimming: 5 bases; junction bases outside the gene matches: 8. The CDR3 totals 14 residues. The CDR3 DNA reads TGTGCCAGCAGCCCAGACAGGGATTGGGAGACCCAGTACTTC. It yields the protein CASSPDRDWETQYF.

The gene calls are TRBV7-9 and TRBJ2-3; 8 positions match TRBD2. The V gene's germline CDR1 is SEHNR and CDR2 FQNEAQ (reference sequence). This CDR3 is built from 15 residues. Losses at the gene ends were 5 bases for V and 5 bases for J; bases not matched to a gene: 9. This chain's CDR3 is CASSNLAGPEDTQYF. CDR3 coding DNA: TGTGCCAGCAGCAACTTAGCGGGACCAGAAGATACGCAGTATTTT.

The chain employs TRBV7-2 and TRBJ2-2, with D perhaps TRBD2 (7 bases). V was trimmed by 3 bases and J by 1 base, leaving 15 bases between them. This CDR3 contains 17 residues. Germline V gene lookup returns CDR1 SGHTA and CDR2 FQGNSA. In nucleotides, the CDR3 is TGTGCCAGCAGCTTCGTAGGAGGGGGGGAGAACACCGGGGAGCTGTTTTTT. This translates into CASSFVGGGENTGELFF.

This clone appeared once. The genes are TRBV10-3 and TRBJ2-5; D perhaps matches TRBD2 (6 bases). Trimming cost V 2 bases and J 1 base, with 14 bases left between them. The CDR3 loop spans 16 amino acids. The V gene's germline CDR1 is ENHRY and CDR2 SYGVKD. CDR3: CAISEGGAQGQETQYF. The CDR3 region has the DNA TGTGCCATCAGTGAGGGAGGGGCGCAGGGCCAAGAGACCCAGTACTTC.

The chain combines TRBV5-6 with TRBJ1-2; the D gene is possibly TRBD1 (5 bases). The CDR3 is 18 amino acids. Trimming removed 1 base from V and 4 bases from J, with 23 bases in between. Germline values: CDR1 SGHDT, CDR2 YYEEEE. CDR3 sequence: CASSLLKTAIQRGYGYTF. CDR3 DNA: TGTGCCAGCAGCTTGTTAAAAACAGCCATTCAGAGGGGCTATGGCTACACCTTC.

This clone was seen only once. The chain has TRBV5-5 and TRBJ2-5; no clear D gene. The CDR3 loop spans 16 amino acids. The germline V gene has CDR1 SGHKS and CDR2 YYEKEE (reference sequence). V was trimmed by 0 bases and J by 1 base, leaving 13 bases between them. Here the CDR3 DNA reads TGTGCCAGCAGCTTGGAACAGTCACCTTTCCAAGAGACCCAGTACTTC. It specifies CASSLEQSPFQETQYF. Full variable domain (remainder filled in from reference TRBV5-5 and TRBJ2-5): DAGVTQSPTHLIKTRGQQVTLRCSPISGHKSVSWYQQVLGQGPQFIFQYYEKEERGRGNFPDRFSARQFPNYSSELNVNALLLGDSALYLCASSLEQSPFQETQYFGPGTRLLVL.

The CDR3 sequence is CAISESSQSYEQYF. The CDR3 DNA follows: TGTGCCATCAGTGAGTCGAGTCAGTCCTACGAGCAGTACTTC. This sequence joins TRBV10-3 and TRBJ2-7, with D unresolved. CDR3 length: 14 amino acids. The V gene lost 0 bases and the J gene lost 1 base, with 7 bases spanning the gap. Germline assignment: CDR1 ENHRY and CDR2 SYGVKD.

Turning to this clone: One end of the junction does not line up with germline, which may come from a read error. V gene TRBV20-1 combines with J gene TRBJ2-4; D tentatively reads TRBD1 or TRBD2 (5 bases each). The CDR3 is made up of 17 amino acids. Germline CDR1 reads DFQATT; CDR2 reads SNEGSKA (reference sequence). In nucleotides, the CDR3 is TGCAGCGCTAGTAACGAGGGGTCCTCATGGTCGGGAAACATTCAGTACTTC. This translates into CSASNEGSSWSGNIQYF.

The chain joins TRBV6-5 to TRBJ2-5; no clear D gene. The CDR3 totals 16 residues. Trimming took off 4 bases at V and 5 bases at J, with 20 bases between the two ends. Germline V gene sequence: CDR1 MNHEY, CDR2 SVGAGI. CDR3 residues: CASSSRWQPALETQYF. The DNA for the CDR3 is TGTGCCAGCAGTTCTCGATGGCAGCCAGCGTTGGAGACCCAGTACTTC.

This sequence joins TRBV7-9 and TRBJ1-3; D unresolved. Trimming removed 7 bases from V and 2 bases from J, with 21 bases in between. In germline, CDR1 is SEHNR, CDR2 FQNEAQ (reference sequence). The CDR3 runs 17 residues. CDR3 coding DNA: TGTGCCAGCATCCTAAACCAAGAGCGGGGTACTGGAAACACCATATATTTT. This translates into CASILNQERGTGNTIYF.

The gene calls are TRBV4-1 and TRBJ2-7; D uncertain. The V and J ends lost 0 bases and 4 bases respectively, with 16 bases between them. The CDR3 spans 16 residues. CDR1 is MGHRA and CDR2 is YSYEKL in the germline V gene. CDR3 sequence (DNA): TGCGCCAGCAGCCAAGAGTTCCCTCCATCCCCTTACGAGCAGTACTTC. Amino acid sequence: CASSQEFPPSPYEQYF.

Concerning this clone: One end of the junction is discordant with germline, which a read error may explain. V usage is TRBV19 and J usage is TRBJ1-1; possible D gene TRBD1, 6 bases. Germline CDR1 reads LNHDA; CDR2 reads SQIVND (reference sequence). This CDR3 has 15 amino acids. The CDR3 spells CASSMHRVLNAEAFF. CDR3 coding DNA: TGTGCCAGTAGTATGCACAGGGTGTTGAACGCTGAAGCTTTCTTT.

The J gene is TRBJ2-2, the V gene TRBV10-1; 7 bases match TRBD1. The length of the CDR3 is 14 residues. Germline V lookup: CDR1 WNHNN, CDR2 SYGVQD (reference sequence). Losses at the gene ends were 6 bases for V and 3 bases for J; bases not matched to a gene: 4. CDR3 nucleotides: TGCGCCAGCAGAAGGGGGCAGGACACCGGGGAGCTGTTTTTT. As protein: CASRRGQDTGELFF.

The chain joins TRBV5-1 to TRBJ1-5; 8 bases fit TRBD1. CDR1 and CDR2 (germline): SGHRS, YFSETQ. J gave up 8 bases and V 0 bases, and 7 bases lay outside the gene matches. The CDR3 is made up of 15 amino acids. The CDR3 is CASSLGTGSGEPQHF. The CDR3 DNA reads as TGCGCCAGCAGCTTGGGGACAGGGTCTGGGGAGCCCCAGCATTTT.

V is TRBV24-1 and J is TRBJ2-5; either TRBD1 or TRBD2 may fit D (5 bases each). V lost 3 bases to trimming and J lost 5 bases, with 18 bases between them. The germline V gene encodes CDR1 KGHDR and CDR2 SFDVKD. The CDR3 covers 16 residues. The CDR3 spells CATSDRRGRSGETQYF. Here the CDR3 DNA reads TGTGCCACCAGTGATCGCCGGGGCCGATCGGGGGAGACCCAGTACTTC.

This clone was found once. The rearrangement uses TRBV27 and TRBJ2-5; D tentatively fits TRBD1 or TRBD2 (7 bases each). V was cut by 6 bases and J by 7 bases, with 15 bases left in between. Germline CDR1 and CDR2: MNHEY and SMNVEV (reference sequence). CDR3 length equals 13 residues. Here the CDR3 DNA reads TGTGCCAGCAGGCTCACCAGGGGGGGGACCCAGTACTTC. Protein sequence: CASRLTRGGTQYF.

This chain links TRBV6-5 with TRBJ1-3; possibly TRBD1 for D (6 bases). The CDR3 is 15 residues long. The ends were cut back, 2 bases at V and 1 base at J, with 9 bases in the middle. The germline CDR1 and CDR2 sequences are MNHEY and SVGAGI. The DNA for the CDR3 is TGTGCCAGCAGTTACCGGGGGCTGTCTGGAAACACCATATATTTT. Translation gives CASSYRGLSGNTIYF.

The V call is TRBV19, the J call TRBJ1-2, with no clear D. Germline CDR1 and CDR2: LNHDA and SQIVND (reference sequence). V lost 1 base, J lost 0 bases, and 9 bases lay in between. The CDR3 length is 15 residues. CDR3 loop: CASSIGRRSNYGYTF. The CDR3 bases are TGTGCCAGTAGTATAGGGCGGAGGTCTAACTATGGCTACACCTTC.

This clone was seen just once. The chain employs TRBV9 and TRBJ2-2; D is unresolved. The germline CDR1 and CDR2 sequences are SGDLS and YYNGEE. CDR3 size: 14 residues. V was shortened by 4 bases and J by 3 bases, with 10 bases between the two germline ends. The CDR3 is CASSTLLDTGELFF. Here the CDR3 DNA reads TGTGCCAGCAGCACCTTGCTAGACACCGGGGAGCTGTTTTTT.

V is TRBV6-4 and J is TRBJ2-3, with D perhaps assigned TRBD1 or TRBD2 (5 bases each). Looked up from germline, CDR1 is MRHNA and CDR2 is SNTAGT. Trimming cost V 3 bases and J 4 bases, with 14 bases left between them. The CDR3 is 15 residues long. The CDR3 DNA sequence: TGTGCCAGCAGTGAAGGGGATAGCGCGGCAGATACGCAGTATTTT. Protein product: CASSEGDSAADTQYF.

V usage is TRBV7-2 and J usage is TRBJ2-7; TRBD2 matches 10 bases. J lost 3 bases, V lost 2 bases, and 4 bases had no gene match. This CDR3 has 15 amino acids. Germline CDR1 SGHTA, CDR2 FQGNSA. CDR3 nucleotides: TGTGCCAGCAGCTTATTCACTAGCGGGATCTACGAGCAGTACTTC. Translation gives CASSLFTSGIYEQYF.

V usage is TRBV10-3 and J usage is TRBJ1-2; 11 positions agree with TRBD1. This CDR3 has 16 amino acids. V shed 6 bases and J 8 bases; nucleotides not matched to a gene: 14. Germline V gene lookup returns CDR1 ENHRY and CDR2 SYGVKD. The CDR3 nucleotides read TGTGCCATCAGCAGCCTTCGGACAGGGGGCGCGACCGGCTACACCTTC. Protein sequence: CAISSLRTGGATGYTF.

The chain carries TRBV6-5 and TRBJ1-2; D may be TRBD1 (5 bases). CDR3 size: 16 residues. Trimming removed 0 bases from V and 3 bases from J, with 14 bases in between. Germline-derived CDR1 and CDR2 are MNHEY and SVGAGI. CDR3 protein: CASSYSGQGEYYGYTF. CDR3 DNA sequence: TGTGCCAGCAGTTACTCGGGTCAGGGAGAATACTATGGCTACACCTTC.

This sequence joins TRBV19 and TRBJ1-5; 7 bases map to TRBD1. The CDR3 is made up of 14 amino acids. The V gene end was trimmed by 6 bases and the J gene end by 5 bases; junction bases not matched to a gene: 7. The V gene's germline CDR1 is LNHDA and CDR2 SQIVND (reference sequence). The CDR3 spells CASSMGDSYQPQHF. The CDR3 nucleotides read TGTGCCAGTAGCATGGGGGACAGCTATCAGCCCCAGCATTTT.

V gene TRBV10-2 combines with J gene TRBJ2-7, with 10 bases lining up with TRBD1. The CDR3 totals 13 residues. J lost 6 bases, V lost 6 bases, and 5 bases had no gene match. Germline CDR1 and CDR2: WSHSY and SAAADI. The CDR3: CASRDRGSSEQYF. Here the CDR3 DNA reads TGCGCCAGCAGGGACAGGGGGAGCAGCGAGCAGTACTTC.

This clone was observed once. This chain links TRBV25-1 with TRBJ1-1; TRBD1 might be the D (5 bases). This CDR3 comprises 14 residues. Trimming left V 4 bases short and J 0 bases short, with 9 bases between. Germline V gene lookup returns CDR1 MGHDK and CDR2 SYGVNS. The CDR3 DNA reads as TGTGCCAGCAGTGTTGGGGGGATGAACACTGAAGCTTTCTTT. This encodes CASSVGGMNTEAFF.

The chain combines TRBV28 with TRBJ2-7; the D gene is possibly TRBD2 (5 bases). The CDR3 sequence is 13 residues long. Germline assignment: CDR1 MDHEN and CDR2 SYDVKM. V dropped 8 bases and J dropped 6 bases, with 17 bases sitting between them. The CDR3 reads CASESPPRGEQYF. The DNA of the CDR3 is TGTGCCAGCGAATCCCCGCCACGGGGCGAGCAGTACTTC.

The chain joins TRBV18 to TRBJ1-5; no firm D call. Germline V gene sequence: CDR1 KGHSH, CDR2 LQKENI. The V end was cut by 2 bases, the J end by 5 bases, with 7 bases between. The CDR3 spans 13 residues. CDR3 sequence: CASSPDRYQPQHF. The DNA for the CDR3 is TGTGCCAGCTCACCAGACCGATATCAGCCCCAGCATTTT.

This clone showed up just a few times. The rearrangement links TRBV2 to TRBJ1-6; a possible D gene is TRBD1 (6 bases). The germline V gene has CDR1 SNHLY and CDR2 FYNNEI. The CDR3 consists of 13 residues. V dropped 4 bases and J dropped 11 bases, with 12 bases sitting between them. The CDR3 is CASSGDISPPLHF. The CDR3 DNA sequence: TGTGCCAGCAGTGGGGACATTTCTCCACCCCTCCACTTT.

The chain couples TRBV19 to TRBJ1-1; 8 bases fit TRBD1. Losses at the gene ends were 4 bases for V and 3 bases for J; bases not matched to a gene: 1. There are 13 residues in the CDR3. CDR1 and CDR2 from the germline V gene are LNHDA and SQIVND (reference sequence). CDR3 residues: CASSKDRDTEAFF. The DNA for the CDR3 is TGTGCCAGTAGTAAGGACAGGGACACTGAAGCTTTCTTT.

V usage is TRBV6-5 and J usage is TRBJ1-5, with a tentative D call TRBD1 (5 bases). Trimming shortened V by 2 bases and J by 4 bases, and 6 bases separated the two germline ends. The CDR3 extends over 13 amino acids. Germline V CDR1 and CDR2: MNHEY, SVGAGI. The chain's CDR3 is CASSYGGNQPQHF. The CDR3, as DNA: TGTGCCAGCAGTTACGGGGGGAATCAGCCCCAGCATTTT.